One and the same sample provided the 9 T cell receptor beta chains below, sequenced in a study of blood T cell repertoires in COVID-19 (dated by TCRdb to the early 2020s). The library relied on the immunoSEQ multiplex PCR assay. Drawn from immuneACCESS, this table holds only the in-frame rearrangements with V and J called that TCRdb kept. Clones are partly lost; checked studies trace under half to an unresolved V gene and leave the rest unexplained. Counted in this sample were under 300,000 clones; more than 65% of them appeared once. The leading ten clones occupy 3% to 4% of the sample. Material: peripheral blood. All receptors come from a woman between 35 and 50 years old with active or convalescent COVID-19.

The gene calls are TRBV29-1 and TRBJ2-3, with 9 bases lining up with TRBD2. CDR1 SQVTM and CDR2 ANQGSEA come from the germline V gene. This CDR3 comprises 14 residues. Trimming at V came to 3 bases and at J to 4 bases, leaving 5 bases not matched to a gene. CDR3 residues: CSVDPSGVADTQYF. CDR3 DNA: TGCAGCGTTGACCCTAGCGGGGTCGCAGATACGCAGTATTTT.

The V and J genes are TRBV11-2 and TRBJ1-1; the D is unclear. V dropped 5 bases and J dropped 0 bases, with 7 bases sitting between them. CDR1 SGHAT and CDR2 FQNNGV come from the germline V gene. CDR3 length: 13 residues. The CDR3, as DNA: TGTGCCAGCAGCCTTACAGTGAACACTGAAGCTTTCTTT. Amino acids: CASSLTVNTEAFF.

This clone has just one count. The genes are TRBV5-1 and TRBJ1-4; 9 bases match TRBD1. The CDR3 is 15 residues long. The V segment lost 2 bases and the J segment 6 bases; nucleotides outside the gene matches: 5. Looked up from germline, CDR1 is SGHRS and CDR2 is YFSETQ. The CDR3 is CASSLGQGFDEKLFF. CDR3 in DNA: TGCGCCAGCAGCTTAGGACAGGGGTTTGATGAAAAACTGTTTTTT.

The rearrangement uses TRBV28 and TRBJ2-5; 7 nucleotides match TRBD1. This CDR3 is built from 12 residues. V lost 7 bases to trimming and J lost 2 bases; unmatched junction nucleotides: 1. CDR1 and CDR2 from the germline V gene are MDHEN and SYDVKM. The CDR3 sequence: CASTGGQETQYF. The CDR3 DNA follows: TGTGCCAGCACAGGGGGTCAAGAGACCCAGTACTTC.

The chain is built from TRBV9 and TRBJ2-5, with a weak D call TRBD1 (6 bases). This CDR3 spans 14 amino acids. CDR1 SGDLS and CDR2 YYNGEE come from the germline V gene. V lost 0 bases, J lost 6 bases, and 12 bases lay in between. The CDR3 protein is CASSVAQGSQTQYF. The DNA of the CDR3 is TGTGCCAGCAGCGTAGCACAGGGCTCGCAGACCCAGTACTTC.

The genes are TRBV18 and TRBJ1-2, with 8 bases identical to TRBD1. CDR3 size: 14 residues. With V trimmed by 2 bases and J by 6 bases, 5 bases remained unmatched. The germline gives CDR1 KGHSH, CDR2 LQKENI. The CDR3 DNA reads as TGTGCCAGCTCACCAACGGACAGGGTCGATGGCTACACCTTC. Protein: CASSPTDRVDGYTF.

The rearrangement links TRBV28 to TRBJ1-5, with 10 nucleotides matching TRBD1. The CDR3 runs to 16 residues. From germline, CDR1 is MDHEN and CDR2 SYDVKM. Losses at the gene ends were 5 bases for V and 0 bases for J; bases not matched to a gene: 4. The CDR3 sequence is CASSKGTGASNQPQHF. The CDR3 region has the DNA TGTGCCAGCAGTAAAGGGACAGGGGCTAGCAATCAGCCCCAGCATTTT.

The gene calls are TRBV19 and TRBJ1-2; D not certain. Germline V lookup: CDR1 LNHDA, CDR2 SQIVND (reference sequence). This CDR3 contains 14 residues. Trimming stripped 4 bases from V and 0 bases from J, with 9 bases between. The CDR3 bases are TGTGCCAGTAGTAGGAGGGCTTCTAACTATGGCTACACCTTC. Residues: CASSRRASNYGYTF. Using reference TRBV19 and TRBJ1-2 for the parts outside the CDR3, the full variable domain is DGGITQSPKYLFRKEGQNVTLSCEQNLNHDAMYWYRQDPGQGLRLIYYSQIVNDFQKGDIAEGYSVSREKKESFPLTVTSAQKNPTAFYLCASSRRASNYGYTFGSGTRLTVV.

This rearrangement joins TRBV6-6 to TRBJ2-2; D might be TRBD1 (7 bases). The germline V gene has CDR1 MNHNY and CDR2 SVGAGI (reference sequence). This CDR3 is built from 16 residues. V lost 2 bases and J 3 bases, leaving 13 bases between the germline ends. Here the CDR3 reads CASSYPQGGYTGELFF. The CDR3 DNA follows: TGTGCCAGCAGTTACCCCCAGGGGGGTTACACCGGGGAGCTGTTTTTT.